One sample yielded the 24 T cell receptor beta chains listed below, sequenced in a study of shared clonotypes between healthy human individuals. Data came from immunoSEQ multiplex PCR; TCRdb stores just in-frame clones and leaves some out. This sample yields 2 million to 2.5 million clones, of which roughly 90% are seen a single time; 0.37% belongs to the top ten. The sequencing input was naive CD4+ T cells from PBMCs. Sample subset: CD45RA+ positively selected. These receptors were taken from a man younger than 35 in good health. Some clones in this sample may be carry-over from other donors' samples.

CDR3 DNA: TGTGCCAGCAACCCGGGGAACGCAGATACGCAGTATTTT. Residues: CASNPGNADTQYF. This rearrangement joins TRBV11-2 to TRBJ2-3; possibly TRBD2 for D (5 bases). The CDR3 has 13 amino acids. Germline lookup yields CDR1 SGHAT and CDR2 FQNNGV. Trimming cost V 7 bases and J 4 bases, with 12 bases left between them.

This chain's CDR3 is CASSARTTSSGYTF. The CDR3 coding sequence is TGTGCCAGCAGCGCCCGGACTACGTCGTCTGGCTACACCTTC. The chain joins TRBV9 to TRBJ1-2; D uncertain. Germline values: CDR1 SGDLS, CDR2 YYNGEE. CDR3 length: 14 amino acids. The V gene lost 3 bases and the J gene lost 7 bases, with 16 bases spanning the gap.

This clone was recorded only once. The CDR3 here is CASSIRTGTFYEQYF. CDR3 nucleotide sequence: TGTGCCAGTAGTATTAGGACAGGCACGTTCTACGAGCAGTACTTC. The chain combines TRBV19 with TRBJ2-7; TRBD1 agrees at 7 bases. This CDR3 has 15 amino acids. J gave up 3 bases and V 3 bases, and 8 bases lay outside the gene matches. From germline, CDR1 is LNHDA and CDR2 SQIVND (reference sequence).

The chain carries TRBV30 and TRBJ1-2, with D unresolved. Trimming took 0 bases from V and 14 from J, leaving 13 bases between them. This CDR3 is built from 11 residues. Germline CDR1 reads GTSNPN; CDR2 reads SVGIG (reference sequence). For the CDR3, the DNA is TGTGCCTGGAGTGTATCGGGCCTTTGTACCTTC. It is translated as CAWSVSGLCTF.

The J gene is TRBJ2-7, the V gene TRBV30; D uncertain. This CDR3 region has 16 residues. Germline loops: CDR1 GTSNPN, CDR2 SVGIG (reference sequence). Trimming pared 3 bases from V and 3 bases from J, leaving 21 bases between. CDR3 nucleotides: TGTGCCTGGAGCGGCTCGACATTACAAGGTTACTACGAGCAGTACTTC. Translated, it gives CAWSGSTLQGYYEQYF.

V and J are TRBV7-2 and TRBJ2-3; no reliable D call. The CDR3 is made up of 12 amino acids. V was shortened by 5 bases and J by 3 bases, with 6 bases between the two germline ends. Germline V gene lookup returns CDR1 SGHTA and CDR2 FQGNSA. CDR3 loop: CASSQGTDTQYF. CDR3 coding DNA: TGTGCCAGCAGCCAAGGGACAGATACGCAGTATTTT. Drawing the rest from reference TRBV7-2 and TRBJ2-3, the complete variable domain is GAGVSQSPSNKVTEKGKDVELRCDPISGHTALYWYRQSLGQGLEFLIYFQGNSAPDKSGLPSDRFSAERTGGSVSTLTIQRTQQEDSAVYLCASSQGTDTQYFGPGTRLTVL.

This rearrangement joins TRBV7-2 to TRBJ2-2, with 8 positions matching TRBD1. The CDR3 has 15 residues. J was trimmed by 7 bases and V by 5 bases; bases with no gene match: 9. Germline CDR1 is SGHTA and CDR2 is FQGNSA. CDR3 DNA: TGTGCCAGCAGCACGAGGACAGGGTTGCACGGGGAGCTGTTTTTT. It specifies CASSTRTGLHGELFF.

As concerns this clone: Other DNA sequences in this sample translate to the same CDR3. This chain connects TRBV5-1 to TRBJ2-3; 7 bases line up with TRBD1. Germline-derived CDR1 and CDR2 are SGHRS and YFSETQ. The CDR3 spans 15 residues. Trimming took 0 bases from V and 1 from J; bases not matched to a gene: 2. The CDR3 sequence: CASSLGQGGTDTQYF. The CDR3 bases are TGCGCCAGCAGCTTGGGACAGGGAGGCACAGATACGCAGTATTTT.

This chain joins TRBV18 and TRBJ2-3; D is unresolved. Germline assignment: CDR1 KGHSH and CDR2 LQKENI. V lost 3 bases and J lost 3, with 7 bases in between. The CDR3 sequence is 13 residues long. Here the CDR3 reads CASSPLRTDTQYF. CDR3 sequence (DNA): TGTGCCAGCTCACCCCTCCGGACAGATACGCAGTATTTT.

The chain has TRBV4-1 and TRBJ2-2, with D perhaps TRBD2 (6 bases). CDR3 length equals 13 residues. Germline V gene sequence: CDR1 MGHRA, CDR2 YSYEKL. V gave up 6 bases and J gave up 7 bases, with 12 bases separating them. The CDR3 here is CASSKEGLGELFF. CDR3 coding DNA: TGCGCCAGCAGTAAGGAGGGCCTCGGGGAGCTGTTTTTT.

The V call is TRBV2, the J call TRBJ1-5, with 10 bases matching TRBD1. CDR1 SNHLY and CDR2 FYNNEI come from the germline V gene. The CDR3 has 13 amino acids. Trimming cost V 6 bases and J 6 bases; bases outside gene matches: 2. The CDR3 sequence: CASRGQGIQPQHF. For the CDR3, the DNA is TGTGCCAGCAGGGGACAGGGGATTCAGCCCCAGCATTTT. The full variable domain, completed using reference TRBV2 and TRBJ1-5, is EPEVTQTPSHQVTQMGQEVILRCVPISNHLYFYWYRQILGQKVEFLVSFYNNEISEKSEIFDDQFSVERPDGSNFTLKIRSTKLEDSAMYFCASRGQGIQPQHFGDGTRLSIL.

CDR3 coding DNA: TGTGCCAGCAGCCCCCAGGCAGCGAACACTGAAGCTTTCTTT. Translated, it gives CASSPQAANTEAFF. The rearrangement links TRBV9 to TRBJ1-1, with unresolved D. The CDR3 length is 14 residues. CDR1 and CDR2 from the germline V gene are SGDLS and YYNGEE. The V gene lost 4 bases and the J gene lost 1 base, with 11 bases spanning the gap.

In this sample, this clone turned up once. The gene calls are TRBV5-1 and TRBJ2-2, with TRBD2 identical over 9 bases. The V gene end was trimmed by 3 bases and the J gene end by 0 bases; junction bases not matched to a gene: 3. The CDR3 extends over 16 amino acids. CDR1 and CDR2 from the germline V gene are SGHRS and YFSETQ. Written as DNA, the CDR3 is TGCGCCAGCAGCTCCCGACTAGCGGCGAACACCGGGGAGCTGTTTTTT. Its protein product is CASSSRLAANTGELFF.

Here the CDR3 reads CASSAGTTNTGELFF. For the CDR3, the DNA is TGCGCCAGCAGCGCCGGGACGACGAACACCGGGGAGCTGTTTTTT. This chain connects TRBV5-1 to TRBJ2-2, with D perhaps being TRBD1 or TRBD2 (5 bases each). The V and J ends lost 4 bases and 0 bases respectively, with 10 bases between them. The CDR3 loop spans 15 amino acids. CDR1 is SGHRS and CDR2 is YFSETQ in the germline V gene. The complete variable domain, with remaining parts taken from reference TRBV5-1 and TRBJ2-2, reads KAGVTQTPRYLIKTRGQQVTLSCSPISGHRSVSWYQQTPGQGLQFLFEYFSETQRNKGNFPGRFSGRQFSNSRSEMNVSTLELGDSALYLCASSAGTTNTGELFFGEGSRLTVL.

This CDR3 is CASSLFRQAAGTQYF. Written as DNA, the CDR3 is TGTGCCAGCAGTCTATTCCGACAGGCGGCGGGGACCCAGTACTTC. The chain recombines TRBV27 with TRBJ2-5; possible D gene TRBD1, 6 bases. Germline V gene data show CDR1 as MNHEY and CDR2 as SMNVEV (reference sequence). CDR3 size: 15 residues. V was shortened by 5 bases and J by 7 bases, with 20 bases between the two germline ends.

The chain is built from TRBV7-9 and TRBJ2-2, with 9 bases fitting TRBD2. Germline-derived CDR1 and CDR2 are SEHNR and FQNEAQ (reference sequence). V shed 5 bases, J shed 0 bases, and the junction held 7 bases outside the gene matches. The CDR3 is made up of 17 amino acids. The CDR3 is CASSDERGRANTGELFF. As DNA, the CDR3 is TGTGCCAGCAGCGATGAACGCGGGAGGGCGAACACCGGGGAGCTGTTTTTT.

This chain joins TRBV9 and TRBJ2-2; D is possibly TRBD1 (5 bases). CDR3 length equals 14 residues. Trimming took 2 bases from V and 1 from J, leaving 6 bases between them. Germline V gene data show CDR1 as SGDLS and CDR2 as YYNGEE. CDR3 nucleotide sequence: TGTGCCAGCAGCGTCACAGGGAACACCGGGGAGCTGTTTTTT. It yields the protein CASSVTGNTGELFF.

The J gene is TRBJ1-2, the V gene TRBV30; D is possibly TRBD1 (6 bases). V lost 8 bases to trimming and J lost 4 bases, with 11 bases between them. This CDR3 is built from 11 residues. CDR1 and CDR2 from the germline V gene are GTSNPN and SVGIG (reference sequence). CDR3 residues: CAGQGSYGYTF. The CDR3 region has the DNA TGTGCCGGCCAGGGGAGCTATGGCTACACCTTC.

V gene TRBV11-2 combines with J gene TRBJ2-2; the D gene is possibly TRBD1 (5 bases). Per germline, CDR1 SGHAT and CDR2 FQNNGV. The V and J ends lost 0 bases and 6 bases respectively, with 11 bases between them. This CDR3 comprises 15 residues. The CDR3: CASSLDRVFPGELFF. The CDR3, as DNA: TGTGCCAGCAGCTTAGACAGGGTATTCCCCGGGGAGCTGTTTTTT.

This chain connects TRBV5-1 to TRBJ2-1; D call uncertain. The V end was cut by 3 bases, the J end by 9 bases, with 13 bases between. This CDR3 has 13 residues. The germline V gene has CDR1 SGHRS and CDR2 YFSETQ. In nucleotides, the CDR3 is TGCGCCAGCAGCTCCGGACCGACCGCTGAGCAGTTCTTC. This gives the protein CASSSGPTAEQFF.

The chain is built from TRBV12-2 and TRBJ2-7; the table's D call of TRBD1 was not tested on the DNA. TRBV12-2 is recorded as a pseudogene. The CDR3 loop spans 14 amino acids. The CDR3 loop reads CASRETGQPYEQYF. The CDR3 nucleotides read TGTGCAAGTCGCGAAACGGGACAGCCCTACGAGCAGTACTTC.

This chain uses TRBV5-1 with TRBJ2-2; 8 positions match TRBD1. This CDR3 region has 17 residues. Looked up from germline, CDR1 is SGHRS and CDR2 is YFSETQ. Trimming at V came to 4 bases and at J to 5 bases, leaving 13 bases not matched to a gene. The CDR3 sequence is CASSLVQPGQGTGELFF. DNA of the CDR3: TGCGCCAGCAGCCTTGTCCAACCTGGACAGGGAACCGGGGAGCTGTTTTTT. Supplemented by reference TRBV5-1 and TRBJ2-2, the full variable domain reads KAGVTQTPRYLIKTRGQQVTLSCSPISGHRSVSWYQQTPGQGLQFLFEYFSETQRNKGNFPGRFSGRQFSNSRSEMNVSTLELGDSALYLCASSLVQPGQGTGELFFGEGSRLTVL.

Regarding this clone: Other DNA sequences from this sample encode an identical CDR3 as well. The CDR3 region is CASSTLASEQYF. The DNA for the CDR3 is TGTGCCAGCAGCACACTAGCGAGCGAGCAGTACTTC. The V and J genes are TRBV7-2 and TRBJ2-7; 7 bases are shared with TRBD2. The germline V gene encodes CDR1 SGHTA and CDR2 FQGNSA. V lost 5 bases and J lost 6; bases outside the gene matches: 4. The CDR3 runs to 12 residues.

V usage is TRBV29-1 and J usage is TRBJ2-4, with unresolved D. The V and J ends lost 0 bases and 8 bases respectively, with 14 bases between them. Germline V CDR1 and CDR2: SQVTM, ANQGSEA. CDR3 length equals 14 residues. The CDR3, as DNA: TGCAGCGTTGAAGATCGACTGGGTGTGGACATTCAGTACTTC. Amino acids: CSVEDRLGVDIQYF.